These 3 T cell receptor beta chains came from one sample sequenced in a study of blood T cell repertoires in COVID-19. Sequenced by immunoSEQ multiplex PCR; TCRdb stores in-frame clones only, minus some. Here the sample spans approximately 100,000 clones, around 66% being singletons. The specimen sequenced was peripheral blood. The receptors shown here come from a man aged 80 or over with acute or convalescent COVID-19.

The CDR3 spells CASSQGPASGRVRDTQYF. CDR3 bases: TGCGCCAGCAGCCAAGGCCCGGCTAGCGGGAGGGTTAGAGATACGCAGTATTTT. This sequence joins TRBV4-1 and TRBJ2-3; TRBD2 matches 12 bases. With 1 base clipped from V and 5 bases from J, the junction kept 10 bases outside the gene matches. This CDR3 has 18 residues. Germline CDR1 is MGHRA and CDR2 is YSYEKL.

The chain is built from TRBV20-1 and TRBJ2-7; 9 positions agree with TRBD1. CDR3 length: 13 residues. J was trimmed by 4 bases and V by 3 bases; bases with no gene match: 4. The germline V gene has CDR1 DFQATT and CDR2 SNEGSKA (reference sequence). Written as DNA, the CDR3 is TGCAGTGCTAGTCCCGGGACAGGGTACGAGCAGTACTTC. Translated: CSASPGTGYEQYF.

V and J are TRBV2 and TRBJ2-5, with D maybe TRBD2 (5 bases). CDR1 and CDR2 (germline): SNHLY, FYNNEI. V lost 6 bases, J lost 4 bases, and 9 bases lay in between. The CDR3 has 12 residues. For the CDR3, the DNA is TGTGCCAGCAGGAGTGAGGGAGAGACCCAGTACTTC. It codes for CASRSEGETQYF.